This T cell receptor beta chain was profiled in a study of blood T cell repertoires in COVID-19. Study-level information: The United States, Italy and Spain supplied acute and convalescent COVID-19 samples. Sample material is recorded as cDNA or gDNA derived from T cells, B-cell-depleted T cells, or PBMCs.

Recruits, aged roughly 18 to 95 years, lived in under 25 US areas. Cohort assignment relied on participant-reported clinical history. After removal of 3 bases from V and 4 bases from J, the junction contained 9 bases not matched to a gene. The CDR3 has 16 amino acids. CDR1 and CDR2 (germline): LGHDT, YNNKEL (reference sequence). Data came from immunoSEQ multiplex PCR; TCRdb stores just in-frame clones and leaves some out. The sample has about 200,000 clones, about nine tenths seen once. The sequence was obtained from a woman in her 30s who had recovered from COVID-19. V gene TRBV3-1 (or the pseudogene TRBV3-2) combines with J gene TRBJ2-1; 7 bases are a match to TRBD1. The sequencing input was PBMCs or T cells enriched from blood (not recorded which). The CDR3 reads CASSHILGGSYNEQFF. The CDR3 DNA is TGTGCCAGCAGCCACATATTAGGGGGCAGTTACAATGAGCAGTTCTTC.